This entry describes one T cell receptor beta chain. Sequencing was performed with immunoSEQ multiplex PCR; in TCRdb, only in-frame clones are kept and a portion is missing. Among roughly 60,000 clones listed, around 93% were seen once. The data were obtained in a study of OX40 agonist ivuxolimab in advanced cancers. In germline, CDR1 is KGHSH, CDR2 LQKENI. This CDR3 is 13 amino acids long. V dropped 6 bases and J dropped 4 bases, with 11 bases sitting between them. The source material was CD4+ or CD8+ T cells sorted from blood, sampled in a trial of the OX40 agonist ivuxolimab. V and J are TRBV18 and TRBJ2-3, with D uncertain. The receptor was derived from an adult with an advanced solid tumor such as melanoma, head and neck, liver or kidney cancer. In nucleotides, the CDR3 is TGTGCCAGCTCTCGTAGTAGCCCAGATACGCAGTATTTT. Protein sequence: CASSRSSPDTQYF.